These T cell receptor beta chains were read from a single sample in a study of CD8 T cells in ankylosing spondylitis. TCRdb re-derived calls from the 5' RACE reads in MiXCR, one entry per CDR3 protein. Of over 400,000 distinct CDR3 sequences listed, roughly 27% are singletons. The sequenced sample consisted of blood, either unsorted or a sorted T cell fraction (not recorded which). These receptor sequences come from a male donor with ankylosing spondylitis. Both conserved end residues are part of each CDR3. D genes are given only for firm matches. Not all rows give a size; the values are once, few, many and, for expanded clones, a class.

clone size	V gene	J gene	D gene	CDR3 DNA	CDR3 protein
-	TRBV12-3/TRBV12-4	TRBJ1-1	-	TGTGCCAGCAGTTCCCGGGGTAGACTTAACACTGAAGCTTTCTTT	CASSSRGRLNTEAFF
few	TRBV20-1	TRBJ2-4	TRBD1	TGCAGTGCTCACAGGGGCTTAGCCAAAAACATTCAGTACTTC	CSAHRGLAKNIQYF
few	TRBV12-3/TRBV12-4	TRBJ1-5	-	TGTGCCAGCAGGAGGAGCGGACCTCTCAATCAGCCCCAGCATTTT	CASRRSGPLNQPQHF
few	TRBV5-1	TRBJ1-5	-	TGCGCCAGCAGCTTCCAGGGCAATCAGCCCCAGCATTTT	CASSFQGNQPQHF
few	TRBV20-1	TRBJ2-1	-	TGCAGTGCTAGTTACGGCGGGTGGGGCAATGAGCAGTTCTTC	CSASYGGWGNEQFF
few	TRBV2	TRBJ2-2	-	TGTGCCAGCCGAAGGGGGGCGTTCGGGGAGCTGTTTTTT	CASRRGAFGELFF
-	TRBV20-1	TRBJ2-3	TRBD1	TGCAGTGCCAGGGGGCTAGATACTAGCACAGATACGCAGTATTTT	CSARGLDTSTDTQYF
many	TRBV7-9	TRBJ1-5	-	TGTGCCAGCAGCTTAGGGCAGGGCGGTCAGCCCCAGCATTTT	CASSLGQGGQPQHF
-	TRBV5-4	TRBJ1-1	-	TGTGCCAGCAGCCCGGAATCCAATGAAGTCACTGAAGCTTTCTTT	CASSPESNEVTEAFF
-	TRBV7-2	TRBJ1-3	-	TGTGCCAGCACCCCCCGGATGGCTGGAAACACCATATATTTT	CASTPRMAGNTIYF
-	TRBV2	TRBJ2-1	TRBD2	TGTGCCAGCAGTGATTTAGCGGGAGGGTACAATGAGCAGTTCTTC	CASSDLAGGYNEQFF
-	TRBV20-1	TRBJ2-5	-	TGCAGTGCTAGAGCGGGAGTAGAGACCCAGTACTTC	CSARAGVETQYF
-	TRBV20-1	TRBJ2-7	-	TGCAGTGCTCGGCTGCAGGGGGGCGGCGAGCAGTACTTC	CSARLQGGGEQYF
-	TRBV20-1	TRBJ2-1	TRBD2	TGCAGTGCTAGAGGGCCTAGCGGGATAAATGAGCAGTTCTTC	CSARGPSGINEQFF
few	TRBV12-3/TRBV12-4	TRBJ1-4	-	TGTGCCAGCAGGAGAGGCACTAATGAAAAACTGTTTTTT	CASRRGTNEKLFF
-	TRBV7-8	TRBJ2-1	-	TGTGCCAGCAGCTTAGTAGGGCTAGCCTCCAATGAGCAGTTCTTC	CASSLVGLASNEQFF
many	TRBV29-1	TRBJ2-1	TRBD2	TGCAGCGTTGAGATTAGCGGGAGACAAATTGAGCAGTTCTTC	CSVEISGRQIEQFF
-	TRBV19	TRBJ1-5	-	TGTGCCAGTAGTATTGGGAGGAATAGCAATCAGCCCCAGCATTTT	CASSIGRNSNQPQHF
-	TRBV11-2	TRBJ2-5	-	TGTGCCAGCAGCTTAGGTCGGGCAGCGGGCCTACAAGAGACCCAGTACTTC	CASSLGRAAGLQETQYF